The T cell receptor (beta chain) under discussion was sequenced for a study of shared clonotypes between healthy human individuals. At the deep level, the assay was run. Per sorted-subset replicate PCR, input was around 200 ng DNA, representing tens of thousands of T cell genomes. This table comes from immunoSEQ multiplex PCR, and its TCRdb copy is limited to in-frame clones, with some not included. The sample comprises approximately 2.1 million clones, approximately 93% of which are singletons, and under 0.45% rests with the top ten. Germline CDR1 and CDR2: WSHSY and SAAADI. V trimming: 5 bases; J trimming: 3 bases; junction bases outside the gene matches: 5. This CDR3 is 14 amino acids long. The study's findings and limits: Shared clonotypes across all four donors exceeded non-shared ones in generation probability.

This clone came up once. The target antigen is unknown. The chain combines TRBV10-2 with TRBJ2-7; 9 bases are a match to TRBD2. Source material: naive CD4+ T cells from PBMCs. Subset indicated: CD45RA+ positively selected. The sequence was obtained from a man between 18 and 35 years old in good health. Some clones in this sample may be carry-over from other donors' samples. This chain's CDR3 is CASSLAGVNYEQYF. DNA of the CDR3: TGCGCCAGCAGTTTAGCGGGAGTGAACTACGAGCAGTACTTC.